The clone carrying this TCR beta chain was seen once. This record belongs to a study of T cell changes during pregnancy in multiple sclerosis. TCRdb keeps only in-frame clones here, not all; method: immunoSEQ multiplex PCR. The sample contains about 79,000 clones, 85% to 95% of which appear only once. Specimen: CD4+ T cells from peripheral blood mononuclear cells, collected in the second trimester of pregnancy. This TCR came from a female donor with multiple sclerosis, enrolled in a pregnancy study.

Here the CDR3 reads CASSLGQKNTEAFF. The CDR3 region has the DNA TGCGCCAGCAGCTTGGGTCAGAAGAACACTGAAGCTTTCTTT. The chain is built from TRBV5-1 and TRBJ1-1; no firm D call. Germline V gene sequence: CDR1 SGHRS, CDR2 YFSETQ. CDR3 size: 14 residues. V lost 0 bases to trimming and J lost 1 base, with 7 bases between them.